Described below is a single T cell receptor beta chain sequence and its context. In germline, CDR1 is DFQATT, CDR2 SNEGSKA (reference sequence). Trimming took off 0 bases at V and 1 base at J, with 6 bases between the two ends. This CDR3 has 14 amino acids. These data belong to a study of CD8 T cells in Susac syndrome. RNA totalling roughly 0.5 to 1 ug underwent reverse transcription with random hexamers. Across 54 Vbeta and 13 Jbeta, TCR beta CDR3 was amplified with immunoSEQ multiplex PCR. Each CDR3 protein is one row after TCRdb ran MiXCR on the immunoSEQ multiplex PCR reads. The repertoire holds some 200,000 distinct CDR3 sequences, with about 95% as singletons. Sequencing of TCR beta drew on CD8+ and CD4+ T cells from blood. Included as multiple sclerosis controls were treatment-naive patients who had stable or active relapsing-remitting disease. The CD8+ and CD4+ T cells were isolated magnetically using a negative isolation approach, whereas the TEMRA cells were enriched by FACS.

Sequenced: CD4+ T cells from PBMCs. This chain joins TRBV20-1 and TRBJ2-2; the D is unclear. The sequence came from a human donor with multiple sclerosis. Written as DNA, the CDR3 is TGCAGTGCTAGAGATACTGGGAACACCGGGGAGCTGTTTTTT. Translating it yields CSARDTGNTGELFF.